This TCR beta chain is from a study of T cell clones after liver transplantation. Overall study: A pre-transplant mixed lymphocyte reaction with TCRbeta sequencing defined graft-donor-reactive clones followed in post-transplant blood. Samples came pre-transplant, pre-randomization before withdrawal, and post-randomization after withdrawal ended.

As regards this clone: The target antigen is unknown.

The table came from immunoSEQ multiplex PCR; TCRdb's copy has only in-frame clones and leaves some out. Of tens of thousands of clones listed, approximately 82% are singletons. Study observations and caveats: Circulating graft-donor-reactive CD4 TCRbeta sequences fell significantly post-transplant in 5 of 8 subjects.

The CDR3 extends over 16 amino acids. The germline V and J ends were trimmed by 5 bases and 7 bases, with 23 bases remaining between them. Germline lookup yields CDR1 SGHTA and CDR2 FQGTGA. The sequence came from a human patient who received a liver transplant. Some of these T cells may belong to the graft donor. Source: CD4+ T cells from blood, taken at the 22-month timepoint. The rearrangement uses TRBV7-3 and TRBJ2-5; D assignment may be TRBD1 or TRBD2 (7 bases each). CDR3 sequence reads: CASSQEGASGWRTQYF. Here the CDR3 DNA reads TGTGCCAGCAGCCAAGAGGGGGCTAGCGGATGGAGGACCCAGTACTTC.